These 6 T cell receptor beta chains were all obtained from the same sample, sequenced in a study of T cell repertoires in cytomegalovirus infection. These receptors' targets are unknown. TCRdb processed the reads anew with MiXCR; each CDR3 protein has one entry. In the table there are about 46,000 distinct CDR3 sequences, 20% to 25% of which are singletons. The sample comprised PBMCs, sequenced either directly or after in vitro stimulation (not recorded which). Receptors originate from a human donor in good health (CMV status not recorded). Some clones in this sample may be carry-over from other donors' samples.

This chain joins TRBV28 and TRBJ1-3; D ambiguous. V was clipped by 3 bases and J by 5 bases, with 14 bases between them. This CDR3 is built from 15 residues. CDR1 is MDHEN, CDR2 SYDVKM, per germline. The CDR3 DNA reads as TGTGCCAGCAGTTTCACGGCCTCAGGTAGAAACACCATATATTTT. It codes for CASSFTASGRNTIYF.

This clonotype was observed at least ten times. The V and J genes are TRBV7-2 and TRBJ1-3; unclear D gene. Trimming removed 5 bases from V and 6 bases from J, with 11 bases in between. CDR3 length: 13 residues. Germline CDR1 and CDR2: SGHTA and FQGNSA. CDR3 bases: TGTGCCAGCAGCCTCGCCCTGGAAAACACCATATATTTT. Encoded protein: CASSLALENTIYF.

This clonotype was counted a few times. The chain employs TRBV6-6 and TRBJ2-2; a possible D gene is TRBD2 (5 bases). Germline lookup yields CDR1 MNHNY and CDR2 SVGAGI (reference sequence). This CDR3 has 15 residues. V lost 2 bases and J 8 bases, leaving 15 bases between the germline ends. For the CDR3, the DNA is TGTGCCAGCAGTTACGGGTTGGGTAGCGAAGGGGAGCTGTTTTTT. It yields the protein CASSYGLGSEGELFF.

This clonotype was detected only a few times. V usage is TRBV5-1 and J usage is TRBJ1-2; 8 nucleotides match TRBD1. There are 15 residues in the CDR3. J gave up 3 bases and V 0 bases, and 4 bases lay outside the gene matches. CDR1 is SGHRS and CDR2 is YFSETQ in the germline V gene. In DNA, the CDR3 is TGCGCCAGCAGCTTGGGCGGGACAGGTGACTATGGCTACACCTTC. As protein: CASSLGGTGDYGYTF.

This clonotype was detected only a few times. The chain links TRBV9 to TRBJ1-1, with a possible D match to TRBD1 (5 bases). Germline CDR1 is SGDLS and CDR2 is YYNGEE. Trimming pared 4 bases from V and 0 bases from J, leaving 10 bases between. There are 14 residues in the CDR3. Here the CDR3 DNA reads TGTGCCAGCAGCTCAGACAGCCTGAACACTGAAGCTTTCTTT. Translated: CASSSDSLNTEAFF.

CDR3: CASSLWGTGNGYTF. Written as DNA, the CDR3 is TGTGCCAGCAGTTTATGGGGGACGGGCAATGGCTACACCTTC. V is TRBV12-3 or TRBV12-4 and J is TRBJ1-2; tentative D call: TRBD1 (5 bases). V lost 2 bases to trimming and J lost 6 bases, with 13 bases between them. The CDR3 is 14 amino acids.